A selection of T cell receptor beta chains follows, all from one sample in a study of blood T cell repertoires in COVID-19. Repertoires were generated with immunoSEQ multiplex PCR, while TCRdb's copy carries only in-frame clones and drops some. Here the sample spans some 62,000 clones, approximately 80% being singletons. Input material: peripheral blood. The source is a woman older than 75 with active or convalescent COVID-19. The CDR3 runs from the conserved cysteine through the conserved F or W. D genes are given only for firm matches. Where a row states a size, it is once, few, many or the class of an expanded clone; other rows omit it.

DNA: TGTGCCAGCAGTGACGGACAGGGAATCTCTGGCTACACCTTC
CDR3: CASSDGQGISGYTF
D: TRBD1
J: TRBJ1-2
size: .
V: TRBV6-1

DNA: TGTGCCAGCAGTCCCCGACAGGCAGGCACCGGGGAGCTGTTTTTT
CDR3: CASSPRQAGTGELFF
D: .
J: TRBJ2-2
size: .
V: TRBV27

DNA: TGTGCCAGCAGTGAGGCCAGTAGCAATCAGCCCCAGCATTTT
CDR3: CASSEASSNQPQHF
D: .
J: TRBJ1-5
size: .
V: TRBV2

DNA: TGTGCCAGCAGTTCCGGGATGAACAATCAGCCCCAGCATTTT
CDR3: CASSSGMNNQPQHF
D: .
J: TRBJ1-5
size: .
V: TRBV7-8

DNA: TGTGCCAGCAGCTTCCGGGACAGGGCTACCTACGAGCAGTACTTC
CDR3: CASSFRDRATYEQYF
D: TRBD1
J: TRBJ2-7
size: .
V: TRBV5-6

DNA: TGTGCCAGCAGCTTGACAGCTACTCGGATCAACGAGCAGTACTTC
CDR3: CASSLTATRINEQYF
D: .
J: TRBJ2-7
size: .
V: TRBV7-9

DNA: TGTGCCAGTAGTATAGACAGGACAGGGTTGGATCAGCCCCAGCATTTT
CDR3: CASSIDRTGLDQPQHF
D: TRBD1
J: TRBJ1-5
size: .
V: TRBV19

DNA: TGTGCCATCAGGACTCTTAACACAGATACGCAGTATTTT
CDR3: CAIRTLNTDTQYF
D: .
J: TRBJ2-3
size: .
V: TRBV10-3

DNA: TGTGCCAGCAGTGACCCGACGACAGGGGCGGCAGCCAAAAACATTCAGTACTTC
CDR3: CASSDPTTGAAAKNIQYF
D: TRBD1
J: TRBJ2-4
size: .
V: TRBV6-1

DNA: TGCGCCAGCAGCTTGGATACAGTCAATGAGCAGTTCTTC
CDR3: CASSLDTVNEQFF
D: .
J: TRBJ2-1
size: .
V: TRBV5-1

DNA: TGTGCCAGCAGCCAAGGTCAGGTATTGAACGGCTACACCTTC
CDR3: CASSQGQVLNGYTF
D: .
J: TRBJ1-2
size: .
V: TRBV3-1/TRBV3-2

DNA: TGTGCCAGCTCACCACGTTTACAGGGGGCTACTAATGAAAAACTGTTTTTT
CDR3: CASSPRLQGATNEKLFF
D: TRBD1
J: TRBJ1-4
size: .
V: TRBV18

DNA: TGTGCCAGTATTCAGTATACGGGGACTGGAGAAAAACTGTTTTTT
CDR3: CASIQYTGTGEKLFF
D: .
J: TRBJ1-4
size: .
V: TRBV19

DNA: TGTGCCAGCAGTTACTCTGGGCAGTCCCTTGAAAAACTGTTTTTT
CDR3: CASSYSGQSLEKLFF
D: .
J: TRBJ1-4
size: .
V: TRBV6-5

DNA: TGCAGTGCGCAACGGGAGCATACGCAGTATTTT
CDR3: CSAQREHTQYF
D: .
J: TRBJ2-3
size: .
V: TRBV20-1

DNA: TGCAGCGTTTCGGGACTCCCGACAACCAACTATGGCTACACCTTC
CDR3: CSVSGLPTTNYGYTF
D: .
J: TRBJ1-2
size: .
V: TRBV29-1

DNA: TGTGCCAGCACGACAGGGTACGGTGGCTACACCTTC
CDR3: CASTTGYGGYTF
D: TRBD1
J: TRBJ1-2
size: few
V: TRBV6-5

DNA: TGTGCCAGTAGTATGGGGGGAATCGGTTCACCCCTCCACTTT
CDR3: CASSMGGIGSPLHF
D: .
J: TRBJ1-6
size: .
V: TRBV19

DNA: TGTGCCAGCAGCGCACCAACAGTTAACTATGGCTACACCTTC
CDR3: CASSAPTVNYGYTF
D: .
J: TRBJ1-2
size: .
V: TRBV7-9

DNA: TGTGCCATCTCAGGGGGGACAGAGACTAGCGGGGGTTACAATGAGCAGTTCTTC
CDR3: CAISGGTETSGGYNEQFF
D: TRBD2
J: TRBJ2-1
size: .
V: TRBV10-3

DNA: TGCAGTGCAAGACGGAGCTACGAGCAGTACTTC
CDR3: CSARRSYEQYF
D: .
J: TRBJ2-7
size: .
V: TRBV20-1

DNA: TGTGCCAGCAGCTTGGGGAGCGACACTGAAGCTTTCTTT
CDR3: CASSLGSDTEAFF
D: .
J: TRBJ1-1
size: .
V: TRBV5-4

DNA: TGTGCCAGCAGCAAGGGGACTGCGCAAGAGACCCAGTACTTC
CDR3: CASSKGTAQETQYF
D: .
J: TRBJ2-5
size: .
V: TRBV7-3

DNA: TGTGCCAGTAGTCTGGACAGGGAAATTGAAGCTTTCTTT
CDR3: CASSLDREIEAFF
D: TRBD1
J: TRBJ1-1
size: .
V: TRBV19

DNA: TGTGCCAGCTTTCGACAGGGGCAAGAAGCTTTCTTT
CDR3: CASFRQGQEAFF
D: TRBD1
J: TRBJ1-1
size: once
V: TRBV12-3/TRBV12-4

DNA: TGTGCCAGCAGCGACCGGGACAGGGCCCGAAATTCACCCCTCCACTTT
CDR3: CASSDRDRARNSPLHF
D: TRBD1
J: TRBJ1-6
size: .
V: TRBV2

DNA: TGTGCCAGCAGCCAGACCCCGACAGGAAACACCGGGGAGCTGTTTTTT
CDR3: CASSQTPTGNTGELFF
D: .
J: TRBJ2-2
size: .
V: TRBV3-1/TRBV3-2

DNA: TGTGCCAGTAGCGACAGGGGGAAACAGGCCTACGAGCAGTACTTC
CDR3: CASSDRGKQAYEQYF
D: TRBD1
J: TRBJ2-7
size: .
V: TRBV19

DNA: TGTGCCATCCCGAAAATTTGCAGCGGGGGAAGCACAGATACGCAGTATTTT
CDR3: CAIPKICSGGSTDTQYF
D: TRBD2
J: TRBJ2-3
size: .
V: TRBV10-3

DNA: TGTGCCAGCAGCCAAGGGAATGCAGGGGGAGGCTACACCTTC
CDR3: CASSQGNAGGGYTF
D: TRBD1
J: TRBJ1-2
size: .
V: TRBV3-1/TRBV3-2

DNA: TGTGCCCAACCTAAACTCAGGGCCCCAGGACCAAACTCACCCCTCCACTTT
CDR3: CAQPKLRAPGPNSPLHF
D: .
J: TRBJ1-6
size: .
V: TRBV21-1

DNA: TGTGCCAGCATGGCATCCGGGGCCAACGTCCTGACTTTC
CDR3: CASMASGANVLTF
D: .
J: TRBJ2-6
size: .
V: TRBV25-1

DNA: TGTGCCAGCAGTGAAGCGGGGGACAGGGGGACTGAAGCTTTCTTT
CDR3: CASSEAGDRGTEAFF
D: TRBD1
J: TRBJ1-1
size: .
V: TRBV25-1

DNA: TGTGCCAGCAGCTTTCGGAGGAGCACTGAAGCTTTCTTT
CDR3: CASSFRRSTEAFF
D: .
J: TRBJ1-1
size: .
V: TRBV5-6

DNA: TGTGCCAGCAGCTTTACCGGGACAGCTAACTATGGCTACACCTTC
CDR3: CASSFTGTANYGYTF
D: TRBD1
J: TRBJ1-2
size: many
V: TRBV5-5

DNA: TGTGCCAGCAGCCAAAACGGGAATGAAAAACTGTTTTTT
CDR3: CASSQNGNEKLFF
D: .
J: TRBJ1-4
size: .
V: TRBV3-1/TRBV3-2

DNA: TGTGCCAGCGGGGGACAGAGCTCTGGAAACACCATATATTTT
CDR3: CASGGQSSGNTIYF
D: TRBD1
J: TRBJ1-3
size: .
V: TRBV2

DNA: TGTGCCAGCAGCCCCCGGACAGAAAACACTGAAGCTTTCTTT
CDR3: CASSPRTENTEAFF
D: .
J: TRBJ1-1
size: .
V: TRBV7-9

DNA: TGCGCCAGCAGCTGGGGACGGCCAGGACTAAACACTGAAGCTTTCTTT
CDR3: CASSWGRPGLNTEAFF
D: .
J: TRBJ1-1
size: .
V: TRBV5-1

DNA: TGTGCCAGCAGTCCAAGGAGGGACAGGGGCGGCAATCAGCCCCAGCATTTT
CDR3: CASSPRRDRGGNQPQHF
D: TRBD1
J: TRBJ1-5
size: once
V: TRBV27

DNA: TGTGCCAGCAGGCAGACAGGGGCCGGTGAGACCCAGTACTTC
CDR3: CASRQTGAGETQYF
D: TRBD1
J: TRBJ2-5
size: .
V: TRBV6-5

DNA: TGTGCCAGCAGCGAGGGACTAGCGGAAAGCTCCTACAATGAGCAGTTCTTC
CDR3: CASSEGLAESSYNEQFF
D: TRBD2
J: TRBJ2-1
size: .
V: TRBV9

DNA: TGTGCCAGCAGCTCGGAAAGAGGAGCGGGGGACTACGAGCAGTACTTC
CDR3: CASSSERGAGDYEQYF
D: TRBD2
J: TRBJ2-7
size: .
V: TRBV7-9

DNA: TGTGCCAGCAGCCCAACACTACAGGGGAACTATGGCTACACCTTC
CDR3: CASSPTLQGNYGYTF
D: TRBD1
J: TRBJ1-2
size: .
V: TRBV9

DNA: TGTGCCAGCAGAATTCGACCGCCGGGTTCGTTTAACTATGGCTACACCTTC
CDR3: CASRIRPPGSFNYGYTF
D: .
J: TRBJ1-2
size: .
V: TRBV11-3

DNA: TGTGCCAGCAGCGGTCGGACAGGGGAGGCAGATACGCAGTATTTT
CDR3: CASSGRTGEADTQYF
D: TRBD1
J: TRBJ2-3
size: .
V: TRBV3-1/TRBV3-2

DNA: TGCAGTGCTAGTCCTAGCGACAGAGCAGATACGCAGTATTTT
CDR3: CSASPSDRADTQYF
D: .
J: TRBJ2-3
size: few
V: TRBV20-1